A single sample is the source of the 14 T cell receptor beta chains below, sequenced in a study of blood T cell repertoires in COVID-19. TCRdb's copy holds only in-frame clones and misses some; the assay was immunoSEQ multiplex PCR. Of under 250,000 clones listed, approximately 84% are singletons. Sequenced material: peripheral blood. The receptors derive from a man aged 45-60 years with acute or convalescent COVID-19.

This chain uses TRBV14 with TRBJ1-5; D is perhaps TRBD1 (5 bases). Germline V lookup: CDR1 SGHDN, CDR2 FVKESK. The V end lost 4 bases, the J end lost 0 bases, and 10 bases lay between the germline ends. There are 15 residues in the CDR3. This CDR3 is CASSPGGYSNQPQHF. The CDR3 coding sequence is TGTGCCAGCAGCCCGGGGGGGTATAGCAATCAGCCCCAGCATTTT.

The gene calls are TRBV30 and TRBJ2-1, with TRBD1 identical over 8 bases. J gave up 2 bases and V 1 base, and 1 base lay outside the gene matches. The CDR3 consists of 14 residues. The germline V gene has CDR1 GTSNPN and CDR2 SVGIG (reference sequence). The CDR3 sequence: CAWSAGGPYNEQFF. Written as DNA, the CDR3 is TGTGCCTGGAGTGCAGGGGGCCCCTACAATGAGCAGTTCTTC.

This clone appeared once. The rearrangement uses TRBV7-3 and TRBJ1-2, with D hard to call. Germline V gene sequence: CDR1 SGHTA, CDR2 FQGTGA. The CDR3 is 11 amino acids. V was trimmed by 2 bases and J by 5 bases, leaving 3 bases between them. The chain's CDR3 is CASSLYYGYTF. Here the CDR3 DNA reads TGTGCCAGCAGCTTATATTATGGCTACACCTTC.

The gene calls are TRBV6-5 and TRBJ2-3; TRBD1 matches 7 bases. The CDR3 spans 14 residues. Germline CDR1 reads MNHEY; CDR2 reads SVGAGI. Trimming cost V 5 bases and J 4 bases; bases outside gene matches: 6. This CDR3 is CASSRQGHPDTQYF. The CDR3 DNA is TGTGCCAGCAGTCGACAGGGTCACCCAGATACGCAGTATTTT.

The chain is built from TRBV28 and TRBJ2-7, with 7 bases that match TRBD2. Trimming cost V 10 bases and J 4 bases; bases outside gene matches: 13. This CDR3 has 14 residues. The germline V gene encodes CDR1 MDHEN and CDR2 SYDVKM. This chain's CDR3 is CATILGGKWYEQYF. CDR3 sequence (DNA): TGTGCCACAATATTGGGGGGGAAATGGTACGAGCAGTACTTC.

The sample holds a few counts of this clone. CDR3 sequence reads: CASSPLKTSIQFTDTQYF. CDR3 bases: TGTGCCAGCTCACCACTTAAGACTAGCATTCAGTTCACAGATACGCAGTATTTT. This rearrangement joins TRBV18 to TRBJ2-3, with 7 bases aligning to TRBD2. CDR3 length: 18 residues. J gave up 2 bases and V 1 base, and 12 bases lay outside the gene matches. Germline V gives CDR1 KGHSH, CDR2 LQKENI.

This rearrangement joins TRBV14 to TRBJ2-1; 7 bases fit TRBD2. The J segment lost 7 bases and the V segment lost 8 bases, leaving 8 bases of the junction unmatched. Germline loops: CDR1 SGHDN, CDR2 FVKESK. CDR3 length: 13 residues. The CDR3 DNA is TGTGCCAGCCAACGGGAGGAGTGGAATGAGCAGTTCTTC. Protein product: CASQREEWNEQFF.

The chain recombines TRBV2 with TRBJ2-7; tentatively, D is TRBD1 (5 bases). Germline V gives CDR1 SNHLY, CDR2 FYNNEI. This CDR3 is built from 13 residues. With 0 bases removed from V and 11 bases from J, the gap between germline ends came to 14 bases. Here the CDR3 reads CASSEAGLTVEYF. The CDR3 nucleotides are TGTGCCAGCAGTGAAGCGGGGCTCACGGTGGAGTACTTC.

This chain connects TRBV27 to TRBJ2-3; D might be TRBD1 (5 bases). The length of the CDR3 is 14 residues. Deletions cut 3 bases from V and 2 bases from J, with 9 bases between. Germline loops: CDR1 MNHEY, CDR2 SMNVEV (reference sequence). The chain's CDR3 is CASSFDRNTDTQYF. CDR3 DNA: TGTGCCAGCAGTTTTGACAGAAACACAGATACGCAGTATTTT.

This clone was detected a few times. This chain links TRBV19 with TRBJ2-7, with a possible D match to TRBD1 (5 bases). The V and J ends lost 9 bases and 0 bases respectively, with 12 bases between them. The germline V gene has CDR1 LNHDA and CDR2 SQIVND (reference sequence). The CDR3 is 13 amino acids. CDR3 DNA: TGTGCCAGCCAGGGCCTGAGCTCCTACGAGCAGTACTTC. Translating gives CASQGLSSYEQYF. The whole variable domain, filled in from reference TRBV19 and TRBJ2-7, reads DGGITQSPKYLFRKEGQNVTLSCEQNLNHDAMYWYRQDPGQGLRLIYYSQIVNDFQKGDIAEGYSVSREKKESFPLTVTSAQKNPTAFYLCASQGLSSYEQYFGPGTRLTVT.

The rearrangement uses TRBV4-1 and TRBJ1-2; D not certain. V lost 2 bases to trimming and J lost 7 bases, with 20 bases between them. The germline CDR1 and CDR2 sequences are MGHRA and YSYEKL. The CDR3 sequence is 16 residues long. The DNA of the CDR3 is TGCGCCAGCAGCCAAAACCCAACGGGAGGGAGCGGTGGCTACACCTTC. Translated: CASSQNPTGGSGGYTF.

The CDR3 DNA follows: TGTGCCAGCAGCTCAGGGACAGGGGGAGGTAATGAAAAACTGTTTTTT. This sequence encodes CASSSGTGGGNEKLFF. The chain has TRBV5-5 and TRBJ1-4, with TRBD1 matching 11 bases. This CDR3 spans 16 amino acids. The germline V gene has CDR1 SGHKS and CDR2 YYEKEE (reference sequence). Unmatched junction bases numbered 5, after V lost 3 bases and J lost 4 bases.

The chain recombines TRBV7-6 with TRBJ2-1; 8 bases align to TRBD2. Germline CDR1 reads SGHVS; CDR2 reads FNYEAQ. This CDR3 has 15 amino acids. Germline trimming cut 5 bases from V and 0 bases from J; bases unmatched to any gene: 3. This CDR3 reads CASSPSGSSYNEQFF. DNA of the CDR3: TGTGCCAGCAGCCCTAGCGGGTCCTCCTACAATGAGCAGTTCTTC.

This rearrangement joins TRBV6-5 to TRBJ2-7; TRBD1 matches at 8 bases. Germline V gene data show CDR1 as MNHEY and CDR2 as SVGAGI. V shed 8 bases, J shed 2 bases, and the junction held 5 bases outside the gene matches. The CDR3 loop spans 13 amino acids. In DNA, the CDR3 is TGTGCCAGCGGTAGGACAGGGCCCTACGAGCAGTACTTC. It is translated as CASGRTGPYEQYF.